A selection of T cell receptor beta chains follows, all from one sample in a study of T cell changes during pregnancy in multiple sclerosis. Some clones are missing from TCRdb's copy, which holds only in-frame ones; the method was immunoSEQ multiplex PCR. The profile covers approximately 68,000 clones, with around 92% appearing a single time and roughly 0.7% taken by the ten largest. The material sequenced was peripheral blood, taken in the third trimester of pregnancy. The receptors derive from a female donor in good health, enrolled as a control in a pregnancy study. CDR3s leave out the opening cysteine and the closing phenylalanine or tryptophan.

j_call,v_call,cdr3_aa
TRBJ1-6,TRBV14,ASSHGFSSYNSPLH
TRBJ2-5,TRBV5-6,ASSLYRANQETQY
TRBJ2-1,TRBV20-1,TADYNEQF
TRBJ1-6,TRBV7-2,ASSLRTVSYNSPLH
TRBJ1-1,TRBV14,ASSQVRGTEAF
TRBJ2-6,TRBV7-7,ASSLSYRVSGANVLT
TRBJ2-1,TRBV11-3,ASSRGSSYNEQF
TRBJ1-2,TRBV28,ASSLAATIYGYT
TRBJ2-1,TRBV7-9,ASSRRTSGGANEQF
TRBJ2-5,TRBV7-2,ASSSGQGETQY
TRBJ1-5,TRBV5-6,ASSLGGEGQPQH
TRBJ1-2,TRBV11-2,ASSLAGAYGYT
TRBJ1-1,TRBV7-9,ASSFTGLGGAF
TRBJ1-1,TRBV6-5,ASSTRTGLGTEAF
TRBJ1-1,TRBV28,ASSFPALREAF
TRBJ1-1,TRBV7-2,ASRRGPRKNTEAF
TRBJ1-2,TRBV9,ASSRTGGGNGYT
TRBJ1-5,TRBV2,ASSPGGLSQPQH
TRBJ2-7,TRBV5-1,ASSLEQGRYEQY
TRBJ2-7,TRBV7-2,ASSSYRDRASYEQY
TRBJ2-1,TRBV6-5,ASSPYSGIYNEQF
TRBJ1-1,TRBV7-9,ASSPGGSTEAF
TRBJ1-4,TRBV5-6,ASSFTGVNEKLF
TRBJ2-7,TRBV18,ASSNILAGGASYEQY
TRBJ1-2,TRBV4-3,ASSQDPGSNYGYT
TRBJ2-7,TRBV6-6,ASSYLLAGVEQY
TRBJ1-2,TRBV6-5,ASSYDWGRQNYGYT
TRBJ2-1,TRBV19,ASSIKGTGENNEQF
TRBJ2-3,TRBV6-6,ASSYPSTDTQY
TRBJ2-3,TRBV5-8,ASSFGTGDPDTQY
TRBJ1-2,TRBV28,ASSFNSNYGYT
TRBJ2-3,TRBV28,ASARTGTGGVWGTDTQY
TRBJ2-7,TRBV28,ASAFGGRGYEQY
TRBJ2-5,TRBV28,ASSLKGWGGSGRETQY
TRBJ2-3,TRBV5-1,ASSEGLAGVDTQY
TRBJ2-7,TRBV7-9,ASSLIRVGGEQY
TRBJ2-1,TRBV5-1,ASRSTSGRAGNEQF
TRBJ1-2,TRBV7-2,ASSLAGQGVYGYT
TRBJ1-4,TRBV5-1,ASSFRGEKLF
TRBJ2-3,TRBV9,ASSRGGGRDTDTQY
TRBJ1-5,TRBV4-1,ASSQSIAGDNQPQH
TRBJ2-3,TRBV30,AWRLVYSNTDTQY
TRBJ2-3,TRBV7-2,ASSPHGDRAPKDTQY
TRBJ2-7,TRBV19,ASSTQGALSFSYEQY
TRBJ1-1,TRBV6-5,ASSYNRGRTEAF
TRBJ2-7,TRBV4-3,ASSQDRINSYEQY
TRBJ2-7,TRBV6-1,ASSTPRGTYEQY
TRBJ1-6,TRBV6-5,ASRRPVRGGSPLH
TRBJ1-4,TRBV19,ASSPGRFRGEKLF